This T cell receptor beta chain was sequenced in a study of type 1 regulatory T cells. Study information: This in vitro CD4 product, T-allo10, is enriched for Tr1 cells and alloantigen-specific.

TCRdb re-derived calls from the reads in MiXCR, one entry per CDR3 protein. The repertoire holds 25,000 or so distinct CDR3 sequences, with over 40% as singletons. As for this clonotype: Its antigen is unidentified.

The specimen was cultured T cells, either the whole culture or a sorted T cell fraction (not recorded which). The sequence derives from a human donor in good health.

The CDR3 here is CATSDYDRGGANTGELFF. CDR3 nucleotide sequence: TGTGCCACCAGTGATTACGACCGAGGGGGCGCGAACACCGGGGAGCTGTTTTTT. The chain recombines TRBV24-1 with TRBJ2-2; TRBD1 aligns across 7 bases. Germline V CDR1 and CDR2: KGHDR, SFDVKD. The CDR3 has 18 residues. Losses at the gene ends were 2 bases for V and 0 bases for J; bases not matched to a gene: 8.